This is a list of T cell receptor beta chains from one sample in a study of T cell changes during pregnancy in multiple sclerosis. Sequenced by immunoSEQ multiplex PCR; TCRdb stores in-frame clones only, minus some. The sample includes about 59,000 clones, around 94% of them seen just once. The source material was CD8+ T cells from peripheral blood mononuclear cells, sampled after pregnancy. Receptor source: a female donor with multiple sclerosis, enrolled in a pregnancy study. CDR3s include the opening cysteine and the closing phenylalanine or tryptophan. Each record gives: J gene, clone size, D gene, V gene, CDR3 protein, CDR3 DNA. A D gene is named only where the DNA matches it firmly. For some rows the clone size is stated as once, few or many, or as a class when expanded; others skip it.

TRBJ2-1,NA,TRBD2,TRBV5-1,CASSASGLAGRNEQFF,TGCGCCAGCAGCGCCTCGGGACTAGCGGGAAGAAATGAGCAGTTCTTC
TRBJ1-2,NA,TRBD1,TRBV9,CAVRTGDGYTF,TGTGCCGTACGGACAGGGGACGGCTACACCTTC
TRBJ1-1,NA,TRBD1,TRBV27,CASNPGQGADTEAFF,TGTGCCAGCAATCCCGGGCAGGGGGCGGACACTGAAGCTTTCTTT
TRBJ1-1,NA,TRBD1,TRBV6-1,CASSLGTGIAEAFF,TGTGCCAGCAGCTTAGGGACAGGTATCGCTGAAGCTTTCTTT
TRBJ2-1,NA,NA,TRBV19,CASSIAGDGEQFF,TGTGCCAGTAGTATCGCAGGGGATGGTGAGCAGTTCTTC
TRBJ2-7,NA,TRBD1,TRBV25-1,CARSFTLPDRAISYEQYF,TGTGCCAGAAGTTTTACACTACCAGACAGGGCAATCTCCTACGAGCAGTACTTC
TRBJ1-5,NA,NA,TRBV27,CASGPRPQHF,TGTGCCAGCGGCCCTCGGCCCCAGCATTTT
TRBJ1-1,once,NA,TRBV7-9,CASRPDTDEAFF,TGTGCCAGCAGACCTGACACCGACGAAGCTTTCTTT
TRBJ2-2,NA,TRBD2,TRBV7-9,CASSLVGRYTGELFF,TGTGCCAGCAGCTTAGTCGGGAGGTACACCGGGGAGCTGTTTTTT
TRBJ1-4,NA,NA,TRBV7-8,CASSLAYGGVEKLFF,TGTGCCAGCAGCTTAGCTTATGGGGGCGTTGAAAAACTGTTTTTT
TRBJ2-3,NA,TRBD2,TRBV4-2,CASTPSGSPADTQYF,TGTGCCAGCACCCCTAGCGGGAGTCCCGCAGATACGCAGTATTTT
TRBJ2-3,NA,TRBD2,TRBV29-1,CSAAGGLAGVAADTQYF,TGCAGCGCCGCGGGGGGACTAGCGGGAGTTGCGGCAGATACGCAGTATTTT
TRBJ2-1,NA,TRBD2,TRBV9,CASSDLLAGVSNEQFF,TGTGCCAGCAGCGACCTACTAGCGGGAGTCTCCAATGAGCAGTTCTTC
TRBJ2-6,NA,NA,TRBV4-2,CASSQERGRGSGANVLTF,TGTGCCAGCAGCCAAGAAAGGGGCAGAGGCTCTGGGGCCAACGTCCTGACTTTC
TRBJ1-3,NA,NA,TRBV4-3,CASSPGRASGNTIYF,TGCGCCAGCAGCCCCGGGAGGGCGTCTGGAAACACCATATATTTT
TRBJ2-7,once,TRBD1,TRBV7-9,CASSPRDRGYEQYF,TGTGCCAGCAGCCCCCGGGACAGGGGTTACGAGCAGTACTTC
TRBJ2-2,NA,NA,TRBV9,CASSKTESGVTRAGELFF,TGTGCCAGCAGCAAGACCGAGTCAGGGGTTACGAGGGCCGGGGAGCTGTTTTTT
TRBJ2-7,NA,TRBD1,TRBV10-2,CASSDRGPHEQYF,TGCGCCAGCAGTGATAGGGGGCCCCACGAGCAGTACTTC
TRBJ2-7,NA,NA,TRBV19,CASSIGQGNSYEQYF,TGTGCCAGTAGTATTGGGCAGGGGAATTCCTACGAGCAGTACTTC
TRBJ1-1,once,TRBD1,TRBV27,CASSPSPTGGRDTEAFF,TGTGCCAGCAGTCCTTCCCCGACAGGGGGAAGGGACACTGAAGCTTTCTTT
TRBJ2-2,NA,NA,TRBV6-5,CASSYSRSPIAGELFF,TGTGCCAGCAGCTACTCCAGGTCGCCTATAGCCGGGGAGCTGTTTTTT
TRBJ2-7,NA,TRBD1,TRBV28,CASSSDREFYEQYF,TGTGCCAGCAGCTCGGACAGGGAGTTCTACGAGCAGTACTTC
TRBJ2-5,NA,TRBD2,TRBV9,CASSVGEGTQYF,TGTGCCAGCAGCGTAGGGGAGGGGACCCAGTACTTC
TRBJ2-7,NA,NA,TRBV5-1,CASSSRGYEQYF,TGCGCCAGCAGCTCCCGGGGGTACGAGCAGTACTTC
TRBJ2-7,once,NA,TRBV27,CASSLQDRISYEQYF,TGTGCCAGCAGTTTACAGGACAGAATCTCCTACGAGCAGTACTTC
TRBJ1-3,NA,TRBD1,TRBV30,CAWSEGQASGNTIYF,TGTGCCTGGAGTGAAGGACAGGCCTCTGGAAACACCATATATTTT
TRBJ2-1,NA,TRBD2,TRBV4-3,CASSRDPGLGYNEQFF,TGCGCCAGCAGCCGAGACCCGGGACTAGGGTACAATGAGCAGTTCTTC
TRBJ1-2,NA,NA,TRBV7-9,CASSLQMRYTF,TGTGCCAGCAGCTTGCAGATGCGCTACACCTTC
TRBJ2-2,NA,NA,TRBV7-9,CASSLGRDGVGELFF,TGTGCCAGCAGCTTAGGTCGGGATGGTGTCGGGGAGCTGTTTTTT
TRBJ2-3,NA,NA,TRBV6-1,CASSESERPRTDTQYF,TGTGCCAGCAGTGAATCGGAGCGGCCACGCACAGATACGCAGTATTTT
TRBJ2-5,once,NA,TRBV27,CASSFGGQETQYF,TGTGCCAGCAGTTTCGGCGGCCAAGAGACCCAGTACTTC
TRBJ2-5,NA,NA,TRBV7-8,CASSIIAVNWTQYF,TGTGCCAGCAGCATCATAGCGGTGAACTGGACCCAGTACTTC
TRBJ2-1,few,TRBD2,TRBV14,CASSQVSGSWDEQFF,TGTGCCAGCAGCCAAGTTAGCGGGAGTTGGGATGAGCAGTTCTTC
TRBJ2-1,NA,NA,TRBV28,CASRQEGDNEQFF,TGTGCCAGCCGACAGGAAGGTGACAATGAGCAGTTCTTC
TRBJ1-5,NA,NA,TRBV5-6,CASSLRYSNQPQHF,TGTGCCAGCAGTCTGAGGTATAGCAATCAGCCCCAGCATTTT
TRBJ2-3,NA,TRBD2,TRBV4-1,CASSQDRGLAGSRGDTQYF,TGCGCCAGCAGCCAAGATCGAGGACTAGCGGGATCCCGGGGAGATACGCAGTATTTT
TRBJ2-7,once,TRBD1,TRBV5-4,CASSLRTGRYEQYF,TGTGCCAGCAGCCTCCGGACAGGGCGATACGAGCAGTACTTC
TRBJ1-2,NA,TRBD1,TRBV5-1,CASSLQGALYGYTF,TGCGCCAGCAGCTTGCAGGGGGCCCTCTATGGCTACACCTTC
TRBJ2-2,NA,TRBD2,TRBV5-1,CASGLAGVDTGELFF,TGCGCCAGCGGGCTAGCGGGAGTCGACACCGGGGAGCTGTTTTTT
TRBJ1-5,NA,NA,TRBV27,CASSLQGVDQPQHF,TGTGCCAGCAGTTTACAGGGTGTCGATCAGCCCCAGCATTTT
TRBJ1-3,once,NA,TRBV25-1,CASSGRGRRGSGNTIYF,TGTGCCAGCAGTGGAAGGGGGAGACGGGGCTCTGGAAACACCATATATTTT
TRBJ2-7,NA,NA,TRBV30,CAWGPQGYEQYF,TGTGCCTGGGGCCCTCAGGGATACGAGCAGTACTTC
TRBJ1-2,once,NA,TRBV27,CASRTPGEGYTF,TGTGCCAGCAGGACCCCAGGGGAGGGCTACACCTTC
TRBJ2-1,few,NA,TRBV9,CASSVGGLPGVF,TGTGCCAGCAGCGTGGGGGGGCTGCCCGGGGTCTTC
TRBJ1-1,NA,TRBD1,TRBV7-9,CASSSPGTGRNTEAFF,TGTGCCAGCAGCTCCCCGGGGACAGGGAGAAACACTGAAGCTTTCTTT
TRBJ1-2,NA,NA,TRBV7-9,CASSLGQLLSNYGYTF,TGTGCCAGCAGCTTAGGACAGCTCCTATCTAACTATGGCTACACCTTC
TRBJ2-7,NA,NA,TRBV27,CASSSSGTLYEQYF,TGTGCCAGCAGTTCATCCGGGACACTTTACGAGCAGTACTTC
TRBJ2-3,NA,TRBD1,TRBV7-9,CASTWTGEGTDTQYF,TGTGCCAGCACTTGGACAGGGGAAGGAACAGATACGCAGTATTTT
TRBJ2-7,once,NA,TRBV4-2,CASSQVATSSYEQYF,TGTGCCAGCAGCCAAGTCGCGACTTCCTCCTACGAGCAGTACTTC
TRBJ2-5,NA,NA,TRBV6-6,CASRPRGYQETQYF,TGTGCCAGCAGGCCAAGGGGGTACCAAGAGACCCAGTACTTC
TRBJ2-7,NA,TRBD2,TRBV4-1,CASSLASGTYEQYF,TGCGCCAGCAGCCTGGCTAGCGGTACCTACGAGCAGTACTTC
TRBJ2-1,NA,NA,TRBV10-3,CAISESGGDNEQFF,TGTGCCATCAGTGAGTCCGGAGGGGACAATGAGCAGTTCTTC
TRBJ1-4,NA,NA,TRBV19,CASSIIGRVDEKLFF,TGTGCCAGTAGTATTATTGGCAGGGTCGATGAAAAACTGTTTTTT
TRBJ2-7,few,NA,TRBV10-3,CAISGTLSREQYF,TGTGCCATCAGTGGTACCCTTAGTCGCGAGCAGTACTTC
TRBJ2-3,NA,NA,TRBV28,CASSPQGSPFTDTQYF,TGTGCCAGCAGCCCCCAGGGGAGCCCTTTCACAGATACGCAGTATTTT
TRBJ2-7,NA,NA,TRBV5-1,CASTGQETYEQYF,TGCGCCAGCACGGGACAAGAAACCTACGAGCAGTACTTC
TRBJ2-5,NA,NA,TRBV9,CASSVGVRETQYF,TGTGCCAGCAGCGTAGGGGTCAGGGAGACCCAGTACTTC
TRBJ2-3,NA,TRBD1,TRBV6-6,CASSTNRGPPSDTQYF,TGTGCCAGCAGTACAAACAGGGGTCCCCCCTCAGATACGCAGTATTTT
TRBJ2-7,NA,NA,TRBV27,CASSPAGMTYEQYF,TGTGCCAGCAGCCCCGCGGGGATGACCTACGAGCAGTACTTC
TRBJ2-3,once,NA,TRBV13,CASSSAGGGLSTDTQYF,TGTGCCAGCAGCTCCGCGGGTGGCGGACTAAGCACAGATACGCAGTATTTT